The clone carrying this T cell receptor beta chain was found a few times. What it recognizes is unknown. TCRB transcripts that were expressed got sequenced, as all of the isolated RNA had been reverse transcribed. Libraries were prepared by immunoSEQ multiplex PCR; TCRdb keeps only in-frame clonotypes and omits some of them. The table records some 150,000 clones, over 9.5% of them present only once. These data come from a study of beta chain features in type 1 diabetes. Study conclusions and caveats: Among patients with Type 1 diabetes, TCRB CDR3s were moderately but significantly shorter in every one of the four CD4+ subsets. VDJ junctions from type 1 diabetes patients carried fewer insertions and larger deletions.

The CDR3 loop spans 14 amino acids. V lost 6 bases, J lost 4 bases, and 10 bases lay in between. Per germline, CDR1 SGHAT and CDR2 FQNNGV. Blood was collected once per donor into heparin, averaging roughly 120 mL. Staining for CD45RO/CCR7/CD25/CD127/CD95/CD27 allowed sorting of CD4+ naive, central memory, regulatory and stem cell-like memory cells. The origin of this receptor is a young man in good health. The chain links TRBV11-2 to TRBJ2-6, with D possibly being TRBD1 (6 bases). The sample comprised naive CD4+ T cells from blood. The CDR3 sequence is CASRTGYGANVLTF. In nucleotides, the CDR3 is TGTGCCAGCAGAACAGGGTACGGGGCCAACGTCCTGACTTTC.